This entry concerns a single T cell receptor beta chain. These data come from a study of control samples from healthy donors and cancer patients. Profiled with immunoSEQ multiplex PCR; TCRdb holds only in-frame clones, not every one. The sample lists about 160,000 clones, roughly 90% occurring once. The CDR3 is 16 residues long. Between the trimmed V and J ends, which lost 2 bases and 0 bases, there was a span of 10 bases. CDR1 and CDR2 (germline): MNHEY, SVGEGT. Sequencing was done on a sample of blood. V and J are TRBV6-2 or TRBV6-3 and TRBJ2-2; D gene uncertain. The receptor was isolated from a man younger than 40 in good health. CDR3 amino acids: CASSYPKVANTGELFF. Written as DNA, the CDR3 is TGTGCCAGCAGTTACCCGAAGGTGGCGAACACCGGGGAGCTGTTTTTT.